These 27 T cell receptor beta chains were all obtained from the same sample, sequenced in a study of CD8+ T cells in alopecia areata. It was cDNA, reverse transcribed from extracted RNA, that served as the sequencing template. Generated by immunoSEQ multiplex PCR, the TCRdb table keeps only in-frame clones and is missing some. Captured here are approximately 280,000 clones, none seen once; the top ten comprise around 1.2%. Cells from pooled cutaneous lymph nodes were sorted by CD4, CD8alpha, NKG2D, NKG2ACE and other markers. The specimen sequenced was CD4+ T cells sorted from a lymph node. These receptor sequences come from a C3H/HeJ mouse with alopecia areata. Mouse MHC haplotype: H2-k.

Ten or more counts support this clone. The gene names given are mouse names. The sequenced fragment ends 4 residues before the CDR3 boundary, so the rest is inferred from the germline J gene. This chain connects TRBV1 to TRBJ2-1; a weak D match, TRBD2 (6 bases). The CDR3 is made up of 14 amino acids. The germline gives CDR1 NSQYPW, CDR2 LRSPGD (reference sequence). The germline V and J ends were trimmed by 2 bases and 5 bases, with 10 bases remaining between them. Incomplete CDR3 DNA: TGCACCTGCAGTGCAATGGGACTTGATGCT. Its protein product is CTCSAMGLDA. The whole CDR3 sequence reads CTCSAMGLDAEQFF.

A note on this clone: Genes here carry mouse names. The read is 3 residues too short to cover the CDR3 end, so that end is filled in from the germline J gene. At the DNA level, this CDR3 is encoded by other sequences in the same sample as well. The V call is TRBV31, the J call TRBJ1-6; possible D gene TRBD1, 6 bases. TRBJ1-6 is sorted into the ORF group, with uncertain function. The CDR3 is 14 residues long. Deletions cut 1 base from V and 5 bases from J, with 9 bases between. From germline, CDR1 is GKSSPN and CDR2 SITVG. CDR3 amino acids: CAWSPGQNNSPLYF. CDR3 DNA (partial): TGTGCCTGGAGTCCGGGACAAAATAATTCGCCC.

This clone has a handful of counts. Genes and germline come from the mouse. The read terminates 4 residues before the CDR3 end, so the remaining end is supplied by the germline J gene. This chain connects TRBV19 to TRBJ2-7, with 8 bases fitting TRBD2. The CDR3 consists of 13 residues. The V gene's germline CDR1 is FNHDT and CDR2 SITEND (reference sequence). The CDR3 bases that were read are TGTGCCAGCAGTATGCGGACTGGGTAT. Translation: CASSMRTGY. The entire CDR3 reads CASSMRTGYEQYF.

This clone came up a few times. Gene labels here are mouse ones. Read data end 4 residues before the CDR3 end; the end is taken from the germline J gene. The genes are TRBV1 and TRBJ2-3; no reliable D call. The CDR3 loop spans 15 amino acids. The germline V gene has CDR1 NSQYPW and CDR2 LRSPGD (reference sequence). The V end was cut by 0 bases, the J end by 0 bases, with 7 bases between. This CDR3 reads CTCSAEITSAETLYF. CDR3 bases read: TGCACCTGCAGTGCAGAGATAACTAGTGCAGAA.

This clone was seen only a few times. Gene and germline names: mouse. The read is 4 residues too short to cover the CDR3 end, so that end is filled in from the germline J gene. This chain links TRBV13-3 with TRBJ2-4; D perhaps matches TRBD1 (6 bases). CDR3 length: 14 amino acids. Trimming removed 6 bases from V and 0 bases from J, with 11 bases in between. Germline CDR1 is NNHDY and CDR2 is SYVADS. CDR3 residues: CASTRDNSQNTLYF. The sequenced part of the CDR3 DNA is TGTGCCAGCACCAGGGACAATAGTCAAAAC.

About this clone itself: Gene names and germline refer to mouse. The read halts 4 residues ahead of the CDR3 end, with the missing end drawn from the germline J gene. The sample contains more than one DNA sequence encoding this CDR3. The chain uses TRBV14 and TRBJ2-7; TRBD2 agrees at 7 bases. The CDR3 length is 13 residues. Germline CDR1 is SGHDT and CDR2 is FRDEAV. With V trimmed by 0 bases and J by 3 bases, 0 bases remained unmatched. This CDR3 reads CASSFWGGYEQYF. Partial CDR3 DNA: TGTGCCAGCAGTTTCTGGGGGGGCTAT.

This clone has just a few counts. Any gene name here is a mouse gene name. Additional DNA sequences in this sample encode the identical CDR3. The CDR3: CASSSSSYEQYF. Partial CDR3 DNA: TGTGCCAGCAGCAGTAGCTCCTAT. The chain recombines TRBV19 with TRBJ2-7; unclear D gene. The read comes to an end 4 residues before the CDR3 does, leaving the germline J gene to fill in the end. Germline V gene lookup returns CDR1 FNHDT and CDR2 SITEND (reference sequence). This CDR3 contains 12 residues. V was shortened by 5 bases and J by 0 bases, with 6 bases between the two germline ends.

This clone was counted a few times. Gene and germline names: mouse. The CDR3 goes on 4 residues after the read ends, and that part is filled in from the germline J gene. The rearrangement links TRBV19 to TRBJ2-4; 9 bases map to TRBD1. CDR3 length: 13 amino acids. CDR1 is FNHDT, CDR2 SITEND, per germline (reference sequence). Incomplete CDR3 DNA: TGTGCCAGCAGAAACAGGGGGCTGAAC. Encoded protein: CASRNRGLN. The full CDR3 sequence reads CASRNRGLNTLYF. Together with reference TRBV19 and TRBJ2-4, the CDR3 gives the full variable domain: GGIITQTPKFLIGQEGQKLTLKCQQNFNHDTMYWYRQDSGKGLRLIYYSITENDLQKGDLSEGYDASREKKSSFSLTVTSAQKNEMAVFLCASRNRGLNTLYFGAGTRLSVL.

To note about this clone: Gene labels here are mouse ones. With the read ending 4 residues before the CDR3 end, the germline J gene is used to fill in that end. V and J are TRBV1 and TRBJ2-5; D remains unclear. This CDR3 has 13 residues. Per the germline V gene, CDR1 is NSQYPW and CDR2 is LRSPGD (reference sequence). CDR3 sequence reads: CTCSAMTKDTQYF. CDR3 DNA (partial): TGCACCTGCAGTGCAATGACAAAAGAC.

This clone turned up a few times. Germline and genes: mouse. The DNA ends 4 residues before the CDR3 does, and the rest of the CDR3 is filled in from the germline J gene. The rearrangement uses TRBV1 and TRBJ2-1; 7 nucleotides agree with TRBD2. J gave up 0 bases and V 1 base, and 3 bases lay outside the gene matches. CDR3 length: 16 residues. Germline V gives CDR1 NSQYPW, CDR2 LRSPGD (reference sequence). The chain's CDR3 is CTCSAATGSNYAEQFF. Incomplete CDR3 DNA: TGCACCTGCAGTGCAGCGACTGGGAGTAACTATGCT. Based on the CDR3 plus reference TRBV1 and TRBJ2-1, the full variable domain is VTLLEQNPRWRLVPRGQAVNLRCILKNSQYPWMSWYQQDLQKQLQWLFTLRSPGDKEVKSLPGADYLATRVTDTELRLQVANMSQGRTLYCTCSAATGSNYAEQFFGPGTRLTVL.

This clone has just a few counts. The gene symbols are mouse symbols. The CDR3 goes on 4 residues after the read ends, and that part is filled in from the germline J gene. The chain recombines TRBV29 with TRBJ2-4; 8 bases line up with TRBD1. CDR1 is MSHET and CDR2 is SYDVDS in the germline V gene. The CDR3 spans 14 residues. This chain's CDR3 is CASSLQGAENTLYF. The DNA read from the CDR3 is TGTGCTAGCAGTCTCCAGGGGGCTGAAAAC.

Worth noting for this clone: Each gene name is a mouse one. The missing CDR3 end, 4 residues past where the read stops, is filled in from the germline J gene. The gene calls are TRBV5 and TRBJ1-1, with a possible D match to TRBD1 (5 bases). The CDR3 loop spans 14 amino acids. Germline values: CDR1 LGHNA, CDR2 YNLKQL (reference sequence). Trimming took 3 bases from V and 3 from J, leaving 11 bases between them. CDR3 DNA, as far as it was read: TGTGCCAGCAGCCACCTAACCAGGGACACA. The encoded protein is CASSHLTRDT. From start to end, the CDR3 is CASSHLTRDTEVFF.

This clone showed up just a few times. Gene names and germline match the mouse. The CDR3 end falls 4 residues outside the read, so it is completed with the germline J gene. The rearrangement links TRBV13-1 to TRBJ2-1, with 7 nucleotides matching TRBD2. CDR3 length: 17 residues. V lost 2 bases, J lost 0 bases, and 8 bases stayed unmatched. Germline loops: CDR1 NSHNY, CDR2 SYGAGN. CDR3 DNA (partial): TGTGCCAGCAGTGACATCCCTGGGGGAAATAACTATGCT. This translates into CASSDIPGGNNYA. Given in full, the CDR3 is CASSDIPGGNNYAEQFF.

Points on this clone: Genes and germline come from the mouse. The CDR3 region is CAWSGGYQDTQYF. The DNA read from the CDR3 is TGTGCCTGGAGTGGGGGGTACCAAGAC. V and J are TRBV31 and TRBJ2-5; D is possibly TRBD2 (6 bases). The sequence runs out 4 residues before the end of the CDR3; the remainder is reconstructed from the germline J gene. The CDR3 length is 13 residues. Germline V CDR1 and CDR2: GKSSPN, SITVG. Trimming cost V 2 bases and J 1 base, with 7 bases left between them.

Comments on this clone: Gene names refer to mouse genes. The read ends 3 residues shy of where the CDR3 ends; the end is completed using the germline J gene. This sample includes further DNA sequences coding for the same CDR3. J is TRBJ1-6 and V is TRBV1; TRBD1 might be the D (5 bases). TRBJ1-6 is designated an ORF whose function remains uncertain. The CDR3 is made up of 14 amino acids. V dropped 6 bases and J dropped 0 bases, with 6 bases sitting between them. In germline, CDR1 is NSQYPW, CDR2 LRSPGD (reference sequence). CDR3 residues: CTCRQGSYNSPLYF. CDR3 bases read: TGCACCTGCAGGCAGGGTTCCTATAATTCGCCC.

As concerns this clone: Gene names are mouse gene names. The sequenced fragment ends 4 residues before the CDR3 boundary, so the rest is inferred from the germline J gene. This rearrangement joins TRBV5 to TRBJ1-1; 10 bases agree with TRBD1. The CDR3 is 15 residues long. Germline assignment: CDR1 LGHNA and CDR2 YNLKQL (reference sequence). Partial CDR3 DNA: TGTGCCAGCAGCCAAGACCGGGGACAGGGGCGA. As protein: CASSQDRGQGR. In full, the CDR3 reads CASSQDRGQGREVFF.

This clone was counted a few times. Germline and genes: mouse. The read comes to an end 4 residues before the CDR3 does, leaving the germline J gene to fill in the end. V usage is TRBV13-3 and J usage is TRBJ2-3, with TRBD1 as a possible D gene (5 bases). V dropped 6 bases and J dropped 1 base, with 9 bases sitting between them. CDR3 length equals 13 residues. Germline V lookup: CDR1 NNHDY, CDR2 SYVADS. Incomplete CDR3 DNA: TGTGCCAGCACCACACAGGGTGCAGAA. Protein sequence: CASTTQGAE. The full CDR3 is CASTTQGAETLYF.

About this clone itself: Gene names refer to mouse genes. The sequenced fragment ends 4 residues before the CDR3 boundary, so the rest is inferred from the germline J gene. The V and J genes are TRBV17 and TRBJ2-1; 10 nucleotides line up with TRBD2. This CDR3 has 16 residues. V dropped 1 base and J dropped 2; count of bases not matched to a gene: 2. The V gene's germline CDR1 is MNHDT and CDR2 YYDKIL. CDR3 DNA (partial): TGTGCTAGCAGTAGAGGACTGGGGGGTTACTATGCT. This encodes CASSRGLGGYYA. From start to end, the CDR3 is CASSRGLGGYYAEQFF.

Regarding this clone: Germline and genes here are mouse. Read sequence stops 4 residues before the CDR3 end, and the germline J gene provides the missing end. The rearrangement joins TRBV14 to TRBJ2-1, with TRBD2 matching over 8 bases. J was trimmed by 1 base and V by 3 bases; bases with no gene match: 9. The CDR3 is 17 amino acids. The germline V gene encodes CDR1 SGHDT and CDR2 FRDEAV. The CDR3 is CASSSLQDWANYAEQFF. The DNA read from the CDR3 is TGTGCCAGCAGTTCCCTCCAGGACTGGGCGAACTATGCT.

This clone was counted only a few times. Germline and genes here are mouse. Read sequence stops 4 residues before the CDR3 end, and the germline J gene provides the missing end. This sample also contains other DNA sequences that code for the same CDR3. V usage is TRBV5 and J usage is TRBJ2-7; D remains unclear. The germline V and J ends were trimmed by 1 base and 1 base, with 5 bases remaining between them. The length of the CDR3 is 13 residues. Germline V CDR1 and CDR2: LGHNA, YNLKQL (reference sequence). CDR3 DNA, as far as it was read: TGTGCCAGCAGCCAAGGGGAATCCTAT. Residues: CASSQGESY. The whole CDR3 is CASSQGESYEQYF.

A note on this clone: Gene names denote mouse genes. The read ends 4 residues early relative to the CDR3; the germline J gene fills the gap. V usage is TRBV1 and J usage is TRBJ2-3; a possible D gene is TRBD1 (5 bases). CDR3 length: 14 residues. Trimming took off 3 bases at V and 3 bases at J, with 10 bases between the two ends. CDR1 and CDR2 (germline): NSQYPW, LRSPGD (reference sequence). The sequenced CDR3 bases are TGCACCTGCAGTGCTCCAAGACAGGCAGAA. It encodes CTCSAPRQAE. The CDR3, in full, reads CTCSAPRQAETLYF. Complete variable domain (other parts from reference TRBV1 and TRBJ2-3): VTLLEQNPRWRLVPRGQAVNLRCILKNSQYPWMSWYQQDLQKQLQWLFTLRSPGDKEVKSLPGADYLATRVTDTELRLQVANMSQGRTLYCTCSAPRQAETLYFGSGTRLTVL.

About this clone itself: Mouse gene names apply. The read falls 4 residues short of the CDR3 end, and the missing part is taken from the germline J gene. J is TRBJ1-1 and V is TRBV1; maybe TRBD1 (6 bases). The CDR3 has 13 amino acids. CDR1 NSQYPW and CDR2 LRSPGD come from the germline V gene (reference sequence). The CDR3 protein is CTCSSPQGTEVFF. The part of the CDR3 DNA that was read is TGCACCTGCAGTTCCCCACAGGGAACA.

This clone was picked up a small number of times. Mouse germline and gene names are used. The read ends 4 residues early relative to the CDR3; the germline J gene fills the gap. V is TRBV5 and J is TRBJ1-2; D possibly corresponds to TRBD1 (6 bases). This CDR3 has 15 amino acids. Germline V gene lookup returns CDR1 LGHNA and CDR2 YNLKQL (reference sequence). The ends were cut back, 0 bases at V and 4 bases at J, with 12 bases in the middle. CDR3 loop: CASSQDGGRVSDYTF. CDR3 bases read: TGTGCCAGCAGCCAAGATGGGGGGCGCGTCTCC.

This clone was observed a few times. Mouse names are used for the genes. The CDR3 goes on 4 residues after the read ends, and that part is filled in from the germline J gene. This chain connects TRBV19 to TRBJ2-5; TRBD2 is a possible D gene (6 bases). CDR1 is FNHDT, CDR2 SITEND, per germline (reference sequence). The CDR3 length is 14 residues. CDR3 residues: CASSPRGGKDTQYF. CDR3 bases read: TGTGCCAGCAGCCCCCGCGGGGGGAAAGAC. Full variable domain (rest looked up from reference TRBV19 and TRBJ2-5): GGIITQTPKFLIGQEGQKLTLKCQQNFNHDTMYWYRQDSGKGLRLIYYSITENDLQKGDLSEGYDASREKKSSFSLTVTSAQKNEMAVFLCASSPRGGKDTQYFGPGTRLLVL.

In regard to this clone: All gene names here are mouse names. The read is 4 residues too short to cover the CDR3 end, so that end is filled in from the germline J gene. J is TRBJ2-7 and V is TRBV19; weak D call: TRBD2 (5 bases). Germline-derived CDR1 and CDR2 are FNHDT and SITEND (reference sequence). V was pared by 6 bases and J by 0 bases, with 7 bases between. This CDR3 is 12 amino acids long. CDR3 residues: CASTLGSYEQYF. The DNA read from the CDR3 is TGTGCCAGCACTCTGGGCTCCTAT.

This clone occurred a few times. Gene names are mouse gene names. The read is 4 residues too short to cover the CDR3 end, so that end is filled in from the germline J gene. The chain links TRBV19 to TRBJ2-7; TRBD1 aligns across 7 bases. Germline CDR1 FNHDT, CDR2 SITEND (reference sequence). The CDR3 is made up of 14 amino acids. The covered CDR3 bases are TGTGCCAGCAGGAATCCAGACAGGGTCCAT. This sequence encodes CASRNPDRVH. The entire CDR3 protein reads CASRNPDRVHEQYF.

This clone was seen a handful of times. The listed genes are named as in mouse. The read ends 4 residues early relative to the CDR3; the germline J gene fills the gap. The gene calls are TRBV3 and TRBJ2-5; 8 bases line up with TRBD2. The germline V gene encodes CDR1 SNHLY and CDR2 FYNGKV (reference sequence). The CDR3 contains 15 residues. With V trimmed by 2 bases and J by 1 base, 2 bases remained unmatched. CDR3 bases read: TGTGCCAGCAGCTTATTCTGGGGGGACCAAGAC. This translates into CASSLFWGDQD. The whole CDR3 region reads CASSLFWGDQDTQYF.